This entry lists 27 T cell receptor beta chains sequenced from one sample in a study of blood T cell repertoires in COVID-19. Clones were read by immunoSEQ multiplex PCR, and TCRdb kept only the in-frame ones, dropping some. The sample holds about 160,000 clones; 85% to 90% are singletons and the top ten take about a tenth. Sequenced sample: peripheral blood. The receptors were sampled from an older woman with COVID-19, enrolled during active disease.

Comment on this clone: Other DNA sequences in the sample encode the same CDR3. The chain is built from TRBV27 and TRBJ1-1, with no clear D. V was clipped by 2 bases and J by 3 bases, with 7 bases between them. CDR1 and CDR2 (germline): MNHEY, SMNVEV (reference sequence). The CDR3 covers 13 residues. The CDR3 region has the DNA TGTGCCAGCAGTTTAGAGGGAGACACTGAAGCTTTCTTT. Translating it yields CASSLEGDTEAFF.

V and J are TRBV5-6 and TRBJ1-6; no clear D. The CDR3 contains 15 residues. Germline V gene data show CDR1 as SGHDT and CDR2 as YYEEEE. Trimming removed 4 bases from V and 7 bases from J, with 15 bases in between. CDR3 in DNA: TGTGCCAGCAGCGTCGCTCCCAACCGGAATTCACCCCTCCACTTT. Encoded protein: CASSVAPNRNSPLHF.

The CDR3 loop is CASRQGQGVSDTQYF. The CDR3 DNA reads TGTGCCAGCAGACAGGGACAGGGGGTTTCCGATACGCAGTATTTT. The J gene is TRBJ2-3, the V gene TRBV5-4; TRBD1 agrees at 11 bases. After removal of 5 bases from V and 6 bases from J, the junction contained 8 bases not matched to a gene. This CDR3 spans 15 amino acids. Germline values: CDR1 SGHNT, CDR2 YYREEE (reference sequence).

This sequence joins TRBV19 and TRBJ2-5; TRBD1 agrees at 11 bases. The CDR3 runs to 15 residues. Per the germline V gene, CDR1 is LNHDA and CDR2 is SQIVND (reference sequence). Trimming removed 6 bases from V and 2 bases from J; junction bases left unmatched: 5. DNA for the CDR3: TGTGCCAGTAGGCGGGACAGGGGGGAGCAAGAGACCCAGTACTTC. Protein: CASRRDRGEQETQYF.

CDR3 in amino acids: CASSPESPVFNNSPLHF. The CDR3 DNA is TGTGCCAGCTCACCAGAATCACCGGTCTTCAATAATTCACCCCTCCACTTT. This chain uses TRBV18 with TRBJ1-6; D is unresolved. Germline-derived CDR1 and CDR2 are KGHSH and LQKENI. V shed 2 bases and J shed 5 bases, with 16 bases lying between them. The CDR3 has 17 residues.

This rearrangement joins TRBV3-1 (or the pseudogene TRBV3-2) to TRBJ2-6; weak D call: TRBD2 (6 bases). V shed 3 bases and J shed 2 bases, with 11 bases lying between them. Per the germline V gene, CDR1 is LGHDT and CDR2 is YNNKEL (reference sequence). There are 16 residues in the CDR3. The CDR3 DNA follows: TGTGCCAGCAGCCAGGGTGGGGGGACTGGGGCCAACGTCCTGACTTTC. It specifies CASSQGGGTGANVLTF.

The gene calls are TRBV7-9 and TRBJ1-4; no reliable D call. The CDR3 spans 16 residues. Germline CDR1 SEHNR, CDR2 FQNEAQ (reference sequence). V lost 5 bases, J lost 0 bases, and 13 bases lay in between. The CDR3 is CASSRKDTATNEKLFF. The DNA of the CDR3 is TGTGCCAGCAGCCGCAAAGACACTGCAACTAATGAAAAACTGTTTTTT. The full variable domain, completed using reference TRBV7-9 and TRBJ1-4, is DTGVSQNPRHKITKRGQNVTFRCDPISEHNRLYWYRQTLGQGPEFLTYFQNEAQLEKSRLLSDRFSAERPKGSFSTLEIQRTEQGDSAMYLCASSRKDTATNEKLFFGSGTQLSVL.

V usage is TRBV18 and J usage is TRBJ2-1; TRBD2 agrees at 11 bases. Germline lookup yields CDR1 KGHSH and CDR2 LQKENI. The CDR3 covers 15 residues. Losses at the gene ends were 6 bases for V and 3 bases for J; bases not matched to a gene: 4. The CDR3 coding sequence is TGTGCCAGCTCTTCCGGGACTAGCGGCTACAATGAGCAGTTCTTC. Translated, it gives CASSSGTSGYNEQFF.

For this clone: This specimen includes other DNA sequences encoding the same CDR3. The rearrangement links TRBV2 to TRBJ2-7; 11 bases match TRBD2. CDR3 size: 14 residues. The V and J ends lost 2 bases and 4 bases, in that order; junction bases with no gene match: 1. From germline, CDR1 is SNHLY and CDR2 FYNNEI. CDR3 DNA sequence: TGTGCCAGCAGTGAAACTAGCGGGGGTTACGAGCAGTACTTC. This translates into CASSETSGGYEQYF.

This clone has just one count. The V gene is TRBV28, the J gene TRBJ1-2, with D possibly matching TRBD1 (5 bases). In germline, CDR1 is MDHEN, CDR2 SYDVKM. Trimming took 6 bases from V and 4 from J, leaving 9 bases between them. The CDR3 is made up of 12 amino acids. CDR3 coding DNA: TGTGCCAGCAGGATTAGGGGCTATGGCTACACCTTC. It is translated as CASRIRGYGYTF.

V and J are TRBV5-1 and TRBJ2-7; tentatively, D is TRBD2 (5 bases). Germline loops: CDR1 SGHRS, CDR2 YFSETQ. The CDR3 totals 15 residues. V gave up 0 bases and J gave up 2 bases, with 12 bases separating them. The CDR3 here is CASSLEGSRTYEQYF. In nucleotides, the CDR3 is TGCGCCAGCAGCTTGGAAGGGAGCAGGACCTACGAGCAGTACTTC.

This clone was counted between two and nine times. The chain carries TRBV29-1 and TRBJ1-1, with D possibly matching TRBD1 (5 bases). Germline loops: CDR1 SQVTM, CDR2 ANQGSEA. V was trimmed by 6 bases and J by 4 bases, leaving 12 bases between them. The CDR3 is 12 residues long. CDR3 region: CSVYGRGTEAFF. CDR3 nucleotides: TGCAGCGTCTATGGGAGGGGCACTGAAGCTTTCTTT.

V and J are TRBV11-2 and TRBJ2-7; maybe TRBD2 (5 bases). The CDR3 covers 17 residues. In germline, CDR1 is SGHAT, CDR2 FQNNGV. With 2 bases removed from V and 3 bases from J, the gap between germline ends came to 20 bases. This CDR3 reads CASSLTGFASTFYEQYF. CDR3 nucleotide sequence: TGTGCCAGCAGCTTAACGGGGTTCGCTTCAACTTTCTACGAGCAGTACTTC.

This clone came up a few times. The J gene is TRBJ1-1, the V gene TRBV6-2 or TRBV6-3, with a weak D call TRBD1 (5 bases). V was pared by 3 bases and J by 4 bases, with 12 bases between. CDR3 length: 14 amino acids. Germline V gene lookup returns CDR1 MNHEY and CDR2 SVGEGT. CDR3 sequence: CASSYGRGVTEAFF. The CDR3 DNA is TGTGCCAGCAGTTATGGGCGGGGGGTCACTGAAGCTTTCTTT.

The V and J genes are TRBV28 and TRBJ1-1, with 7 bases that match TRBD1. CDR1 and CDR2 (germline): MDHEN, SYDVKM. The CDR3 is made up of 18 amino acids. V trimming: 3 bases; J trimming: 0 bases; junction bases outside the gene matches: 13. CDR3 amino acids: CASSFPQTGTFMNTEAFF. The CDR3 coding sequence is TGTGCCAGCAGTTTCCCACAGACAGGGACGTTCATGAACACTGAAGCTTTCTTT. The complete variable domain, with remaining parts taken from reference TRBV28 and TRBJ1-1, reads DVKVTQSSRYLVKRTGEKVFLECVQDMDHENMFWYRQDPGLGLRLIYFSYDVKMKEKGDIPEGYSVSREKKERFSLILESASTNQTSMYLCASSFPQTGTFMNTEAFFGQGTRLTVV.

V usage is TRBV19 and J usage is TRBJ2-2, with a possible D match to TRBD1 (6 bases). The germline V gene encodes CDR1 LNHDA and CDR2 SQIVND (reference sequence). Trimming removed 8 bases from V and 1 base from J, with 11 bases in between. The CDR3 extends over 14 amino acids. CDR3 sequence (DNA): TGTGCCAGTTCCGGGACACTGAACACCGGGGAGCTGTTTTTT. Its translation: CASSGTLNTGELFF. The full variable domain, in which reference TRBV19 and TRBJ2-2 provide the parts outside the CDR3, is DGGITQSPKYLFRKEGQNVTLSCEQNLNHDAMYWYRQDPGQGLRLIYYSQIVNDFQKGDIAEGYSVSREKKESFPLTVTSAQKNPTAFYLCASSGTLNTGELFFGEGSRLTVL.

This sequence joins TRBV7-9 and TRBJ2-7; TRBD2 aligns across 10 bases. This CDR3 has 16 residues. J was trimmed by 6 bases and V by 4 bases; bases with no gene match: 12. Germline CDR1 and CDR2: SEHNR and FQNEAQ (reference sequence). The chain's CDR3 is CASSSPESGGAGEQYF. CDR3 DNA sequence: TGTGCCAGCAGCTCGCCCGAAAGCGGGGGGGCCGGCGAGCAGTACTTC.

This chain connects TRBV5-1 to TRBJ1-1, with 12 nucleotides matching TRBD1. With V trimmed by 7 bases and J by 4 bases, 2 bases remained unmatched. Germline loops: CDR1 SGHRS, CDR2 YFSETQ. This CDR3 comprises 13 residues. As DNA, the CDR3 is TGCGCCAGCGGGGACAGGGGGCTCACTGAAGCTTTCTTT. This translates into CASGDRGLTEAFF.

The gene calls are TRBV10-3 and TRBJ1-2; the D is unclear. The CDR3 extends over 12 amino acids. Trimming took 8 bases from V and 4 from J, leaving 11 bases between them. Germline V gene data show CDR1 as ENHRY and CDR2 as SYGVKD. CDR3 loop: CAIRRLGYGYTF. In DNA form, the CDR3 reads TGTGCCATCCGTCGTCTAGGCTATGGCTACACCTTC.

Details on this clone: The junction departs from the called germline gene at one end, perhaps through a read error. The chain recombines TRBV19 with TRBJ1-6; D unclear. CDR1 is LNHDA and CDR2 is SQIVND in the germline V gene (reference sequence). This CDR3 comprises 20 residues. The CDR3 here is CVSSTPSSGSLSSYNSPLHF. CDR3 nucleotide sequence: TGTGTCAGTAGTACACCCTCGTCGGGTTCCCTCAGCTCCTATAATTCACCCCTCCACTTT.

CDR3 DNA sequence: TGTGCCAGCAGCCCCCTAGAAGGGGCCTCCTACGAGCAGTACTTC. Translating it yields CASSPLEGASYEQYF. V gene TRBV7-2 combines with J gene TRBJ2-7, with D possibly being TRBD1 (5 bases). CDR3 size: 15 residues. Germline V lookup: CDR1 SGHTA, CDR2 FQGNSA. The ends were cut back, 5 bases at V and 0 bases at J, with 14 bases in the middle.

V is TRBV13 and J is TRBJ2-5, with TRBD1 as a possible D gene (5 bases). The germline V gene encodes CDR1 PRHDT and CDR2 FYEKMQ (reference sequence). This CDR3 is 16 amino acids long. The germline V and J ends were trimmed by 4 bases and 4 bases, with 19 bases remaining between them. This CDR3 is CASSSYSSRARETQYF. CDR3 in DNA: TGTGCCAGCAGCTCTTACTCGAGCAGGGCCCGAGAGACCCAGTACTTC.

V is TRBV24-1 and J is TRBJ1-5; 7 nucleotides line up with TRBD1. CDR1 KGHDR and CDR2 SFDVKD come from the germline V gene. Germline trimming cut 9 bases from V and 7 bases from J; bases unmatched to any gene: 11. The CDR3 consists of 14 residues. The CDR3 nucleotides are TGTGCCACCGGTACAGGGGCGACGCGCCAGCCCCAGCATTTT. Protein sequence: CATGTGATRQPQHF.

The chain carries TRBV2 and TRBJ1-1, with D unresolved. The germline V gene encodes CDR1 SNHLY and CDR2 FYNNEI. Trimming took 4 bases from V and 5 from J, leaving 5 bases between them. The CDR3 contains 11 residues. CDR3 in DNA: TGTGCCAGCAGTGGGGAGACTGAAGCTTTCTTT. It translates to CASSGETEAFF.

The rearrangement uses TRBV28 and TRBJ2-3; D is uncertain. The CDR3 has 15 residues. Trimming shortened V by 2 bases and J by 2 bases, and 11 bases separated the two germline ends. CDR1 is MDHEN, CDR2 SYDVKM, per germline. The CDR3 DNA reads TGTGCCAGCAGTTTACCTATACAGTACACAGATACGCAGTATTTT. Translation: CASSLPIQYTDTQYF.

The V call is TRBV29-1, the J call TRBJ1-4; 7 positions agree with TRBD1. The CDR3 loop spans 13 amino acids. The ends lost 7 bases at V and 5 bases at J; junction bases unmatched: 7. Germline values: CDR1 SQVTM, CDR2 ANQGSEA. The CDR3 reads CSGRQGGNEKLFF. The CDR3 region has the DNA TGCAGCGGCCGACAGGGAGGAAATGAAAAACTGTTTTTT.

The chain joins TRBV10-3 to TRBJ2-1; TRBD1 matches at 7 bases. The CDR3 is 15 residues long. J was trimmed by 3 bases and V by 10 bases; bases with no gene match: 12. CDR1 and CDR2 from the germline V gene are ENHRY and SYGVKD. CDR3 nucleotide sequence: TGTGCCACCTCTTTCGGGGACAGCCACTACAATGAGCAGTTCTTC. This translates into CATSFGDSHYNEQFF.